The clone carrying this T cell receptor (beta chain) was counted many times. No antigen is known for it. Each CDR3 protein is one row after TCRdb ran MiXCR on the 5' RACE reads. The sample lists roughly 51,000 distinct CDR3 sequences, under 7% seen once, with 2.8% in the top ten. This specimen belongs to a study of early T cells in non-severe SARS-CoV-2 infection. Study-wide background: Unpaired chains resulted from sequencing bulk RNA of unsorted whole blood. The study's findings and limits: Matching results from VDJdb favored anti-spike CD8 responses, leaving private and CD4 specificities undetected.

Germline lookup yields CDR1 LGHDT and CDR2 YNNKEL (reference sequence). The length of the CDR3 is 14 residues. Trimming took off 0 bases at V and 5 bases at J, with 11 bases between the two ends. This sequence was found in an adult who was a healthcare worker with PCR-confirmed SARS-CoV-2 infection or an uninfected control (not recorded which). The sequencing used whole blood, collected at baseline. V gene TRBV3-1 combines with J gene TRBJ2-7, with TRBD2 as a possible D gene (5 bases). This chain's CDR3 is CASSQEAGRHEQYF. In DNA form, the CDR3 reads TGTGCCAGCAGCCAAGAGGCGGGTAGGCACGAGCAGTACTTC.